This passage covers 30 T cell receptor beta chains from one sample sequenced in a study of blood T cell repertoires in COVID-19. Measured with immunoSEQ multiplex PCR; TCRdb has only the in-frame clones, and not every one. Of about 200,000 clones in the sample, 80% to 90% are singletons; the top ten hold 0.7% to 0.85%. The sequencing input was peripheral blood. The receptors derive from a woman in her 70s with acute or convalescent COVID-19.

The rearrangement links TRBV2 to TRBJ1-6, with 7 nucleotides matching TRBD1. The V gene end was trimmed by 6 bases and the J gene end by 0 bases; junction bases not matched to a gene: 2. The germline V gene has CDR1 SNHLY and CDR2 FYNNEI. This CDR3 region has 15 residues. CDR3 sequence (DNA): TGTGCCAGCAGGACAGGGAGCTCCTATAATTCACCCCTCCACTTT. Encoded protein: CASRTGSSYNSPLHF.

The chain is built from TRBV10-3 and TRBJ1-4; 10 bases align to TRBD1. The V gene's germline CDR1 is ENHRY and CDR2 SYGVKD. The CDR3 extends over 13 amino acids. V shed 11 bases, J shed 7 bases, and the junction held 7 bases outside the gene matches. CDR3 coding DNA: TGTGCCGTGGGGGACAGGGGTCCTGAAAAACTGTTTTTT. Translation gives CAVGDRGPEKLFF.

The CDR3 loop is CASSPPTGAEQYF. In DNA, the CDR3 is TGTGCCAGCAGTCCCCCGACAGGGGCCGAGCAGTACTTC. The genes are TRBV6-2 or TRBV6-3 and TRBJ2-7, with 8 positions matching TRBD1. Germline V gene data show CDR1 as MNHEY and CDR2 as SVGEGT. The CDR3 covers 13 residues. Trimming at V came to 5 bases and at J to 6 bases, leaving 6 bases not matched to a gene.

The chain joins TRBV18 to TRBJ1-6; 8 nucleotides line up with TRBD1. V was pared by 3 bases and J by 7 bases, with 2 bases of the junction left unmatched. Germline CDR1 reads KGHSH; CDR2 reads LQKENI. The CDR3 covers 14 residues. The CDR3 DNA is TGTGCCAGCTCACCGACAGGGGAAAATTCACCCCTCCACTTT. Residues: CASSPTGENSPLHF.

The chain combines TRBV11-2 with TRBJ1-2; 9 nucleotides agree with TRBD1. Germline CDR1 is SGHAT and CDR2 is FQNNGV. The CDR3 spans 14 residues. V lost 5 bases, J lost 3 bases, and 4 bases stayed unmatched. The CDR3 is CASSRDRVHYGYTF. CDR3 sequence (DNA): TGTGCCAGCAGCCGGGACAGGGTACACTATGGCTACACCTTC. Together with reference TRBV11-2 and TRBJ1-2, the CDR3 gives the full variable domain: EAGVAQSPRYKIIEKRQSVAFWCNPISGHATLYWYQQILGQGPKLLIQFQNNGVVDDSQLPKDRFSAERLKGVDSTLKIQPAKLEDSAVYLCASSRDRVHYGYTFGSGTRLTVV.

The CDR3 spells CASLGGDYGYTF. The CDR3 DNA reads as TGTGCCAGCTTAGGGGGGGACTATGGCTACACCTTC. The V and J genes are TRBV6-5 and TRBJ1-2; D possibly corresponds to TRBD1 (6 bases). V was cut by 8 bases and J by 3 bases, with 10 bases left in between. The germline gives CDR1 MNHEY, CDR2 SVGAGI. This CDR3 has 12 residues.

This chain uses TRBV5-6 with TRBJ1-4; D is unclear. This CDR3 is built from 13 residues. Germline CDR1 SGHDT, CDR2 YYEEEE. V dropped 7 bases and J dropped 8 bases, with 15 bases sitting between them. CDR3: CASEALGEEKLFF. CDR3 nucleotide sequence: TGTGCCAGCGAGGCACTCGGGGAGGAAAAACTGTTTTTT.

This chain links TRBV29-1 with TRBJ1-2, with D uncertain. V was cut by 0 bases and J by 8 bases, with 13 bases left in between. CDR1 and CDR2 (germline): SQVTM, ANQGSEA. The CDR3 contains 13 residues. CDR3 region: CSVEDQLGMGYTF. The DNA of the CDR3 is TGCAGCGTTGAAGATCAACTAGGTATGGGCTACACCTTC. The variable domain in full, completed from reference TRBV29-1 and TRBJ1-2, reads SAVISQKPSRDICQRGTSLTIQCQVDSQVTMMFWYRQQPGQSLTLIATANQGSEATYESGFVIDKFPISRPNLTFSTLTVSNMSPEDSSIYLCSVEDQLGMGYTFGSGTRLTVV.

The V call is TRBV4-3, the J call TRBJ1-6; a possible D gene is TRBD1 (5 bases). There are 15 residues in the CDR3. Between the trimmed V and J ends, which lost 1 base and 10 bases, there was a span of 14 bases. Germline V lookup: CDR1 LGHNA, CDR2 YSLEER. The CDR3 coding sequence is TGCGCCAGCAGCCAAGCGGCAGGGCCTGGATCACCCCTCCACTTT. This encodes CASSQAAGPGSPLHF.

The chain uses TRBV2 and TRBJ1-1, with D possibly being TRBD1 (6 bases). Trimming took off 4 bases at V and 4 bases at J, with 13 bases between the two ends. In germline, CDR1 is SNHLY, CDR2 FYNNEI. This CDR3 comprises 14 residues. CDR3 amino acids: CASSGDRYGTEAFF. The CDR3 DNA follows: TGTGCCAGCAGTGGCGACAGGTACGGCACTGAAGCTTTCTTT.

The chain uses TRBV3-1 (or the pseudogene TRBV3-2) and TRBJ2-3, with TRBD2 as a possible D gene (5 bases). V was shortened by 4 bases and J by 0 bases, with 20 bases between the two germline ends. The CDR3 is 18 residues long. Germline assignment: CDR1 LGHDT and CDR2 YNNKEL (reference sequence). The CDR3 is CASSRTSLAPRSTDTQYF. In nucleotides, the CDR3 is TGTGCCAGCAGCCGGACCTCCCTAGCACCCCGAAGCACAGATACGCAGTATTTT.

V gene TRBV13 combines with J gene TRBJ2-3; weak D call: TRBD2 (6 bases). The V gene lost 2 bases and the J gene lost 0 bases, with 9 bases spanning the gap. Germline CDR1 and CDR2: PRHDT and FYEKMQ (reference sequence). CDR3 length: 15 residues. CDR3 amino acids: CASSLFGGSTDTQYF. CDR3 DNA sequence: TGTGCCAGCAGCTTATTTGGGGGGAGCACAGATACGCAGTATTTT.

The sample holds one count of this clone. The chain joins TRBV6-5 to TRBJ1-6; 7 bases map to TRBD1. The CDR3 extends over 15 amino acids. V was clipped by 7 bases and J by 7 bases; unmatched bases: 10. Germline V gene sequence: CDR1 MNHEY, CDR2 SVGAGI. The CDR3 DNA reads TGTGCCAGCATGCCCCCGGGACAGTTAAATTCACCCCTCCACTTT. As protein: CASMPPGQLNSPLHF.

V gene TRBV12-1 combines with J gene TRBJ1-6; the D call in the table, TRBD1, was not verified against the DNA. TRBV12-1 is described as a pseudogene. This CDR3 has 14 amino acids. CDR3 sequence reads: CASSTRTGRSPLHF. The CDR3 DNA follows: TGTGCCAGCAGCACACGGACAGGGCGGTCACCCCTCCACTTT.

The chain employs TRBV18 and TRBJ2-7, with a tentative D call TRBD1 (7 bases). From germline, CDR1 is KGHSH and CDR2 LQKENI. This CDR3 has 17 residues. V gave up 3 bases and J gave up 3 bases, with 21 bases separating them. CDR3 region: CASSPLGPGQGGYEQYF. The CDR3 bases are TGTGCCAGCTCACCTTTGGGCCCTGGTCAGGGGGGCTACGAGCAGTACTTC.

This clone has only one observation. The V and J genes are TRBV5-5 and TRBJ1-2; possible D gene TRBD1, 5 bases. CDR1 is SGHKS and CDR2 is YYEKEE in the germline V gene (reference sequence). The V end was cut by 4 bases, the J end by 5 bases, with 15 bases between. This CDR3 contains 14 residues. CDR3 DNA sequence: TGTGCCAGCAGCCCGCAGGGTTCCGGGTATGGCTACACCTTC. This codes for CASSPQGSGYGYTF.

This chain joins TRBV19 and TRBJ1-3; D is uncertain. V was trimmed by 1 base and J by 0 bases, leaving 10 bases between them. The CDR3 contains 16 residues. Germline V gene sequence: CDR1 LNHDA, CDR2 SQIVND (reference sequence). CDR3 region: CASSIGGSPSGNTIYF. CDR3 DNA sequence: TGTGCCAGTAGTATAGGTGGCAGTCCCTCTGGAAACACCATATATTTT.

The chain has TRBV4-2 and TRBJ2-1; TRBD2 might be the D (6 bases). The germline V and J ends were trimmed by 4 bases and 8 bases, with 21 bases remaining between them. Germline CDR1 reads LGHNA; CDR2 reads YNFKEQ. This CDR3 spans 16 amino acids. The CDR3 here is CASSPLGDFAGHEQFF. The CDR3 region has the DNA TGTGCCAGCAGCCCCTTAGGGGACTTCGCTGGCCATGAGCAGTTCTTC.

Comments on this clone: Additional DNA sequences in this sample encode the identical CDR3. This chain uses TRBV29-1 with TRBJ1-2; possible D gene TRBD1, 6 bases. Trimming stripped 3 bases from V and 0 bases from J, with 11 bases between. The CDR3 sequence is 14 residues long. Germline V CDR1 and CDR2: SQVTM, ANQGSEA. The CDR3 region is CSVDRQGSNYGYTF. CDR3 nucleotide sequence: TGCAGCGTTGATAGGCAGGGGTCTAACTATGGCTACACCTTC.

V usage is TRBV5-1 and J usage is TRBJ1-1; D is uncertain. The CDR3 has 15 residues. The germline V and J ends were trimmed by 0 bases and 1 base, with 10 bases remaining between them. Germline CDR1 is SGHRS and CDR2 is YFSETQ. CDR3: CASSLAAGTNTEAFF. CDR3 DNA: TGCGCCAGCAGCTTGGCGGCGGGTACGAACACTGAAGCTTTCTTT.

This rearrangement joins TRBV2 to TRBJ2-1; 13 positions agree with TRBD2. Germline V gene data show CDR1 as SNHLY and CDR2 as FYNNEI. The CDR3 contains 15 residues. Unmatched junction bases numbered 0, after V lost 5 bases and J lost 2 bases. CDR3 sequence reads: CASSTSGRAYNEQFF. In DNA, the CDR3 is TGTGCCAGCAGTACTAGCGGGAGGGCCTACAATGAGCAGTTCTTC.

The chain recombines TRBV6-1 with TRBJ1-2; D not resolved. The CDR3 spans 14 residues. Per germline, CDR1 MNHNS and CDR2 SASEGT. Trimming shortened V by 1 base and J by 7 bases, and 13 bases separated the two germline ends. This chain's CDR3 is CASSEGPGMGGYTF. The CDR3, as DNA: TGTGCCAGCAGTGAAGGGCCAGGCATGGGTGGCTACACCTTC.

This chain joins TRBV24-1 and TRBJ1-1; 8 bases map to TRBD1. V lost 4 bases to trimming and J lost 4 bases; unmatched junction nucleotides: 4. Germline CDR1 and CDR2: KGHDR and SFDVKD. This CDR3 contains 14 residues. CDR3 sequence reads: CATSEYRGSTEAFF. The CDR3, as DNA: TGTGCCACCAGTGAGTACAGGGGGAGCACTGAAGCTTTCTTT.

The CDR3 spells CASSFSGGSYEQYF. For the CDR3, the DNA is TGTGCCAGCAGCTTCTCAGGGGGCAGTTACGAGCAGTACTTC. The rearrangement joins TRBV5-6 to TRBJ2-7, with 8 bases identical to TRBD1. V was pared by 2 bases and J by 4 bases, with 5 bases of the junction left unmatched. Per the germline V gene, CDR1 is SGHDT and CDR2 is YYEEEE. The CDR3 covers 14 residues.

The gene calls are TRBV13 and TRBJ2-7; a possible D gene is TRBD1 (6 bases). The CDR3 is 14 residues long. Trimming took off 3 bases at V and 5 bases at J, with 14 bases between the two ends. Germline CDR1 and CDR2: PRHDT and FYEKMQ (reference sequence). CDR3 loop: CASSFLQGHHEQYF. The CDR3 nucleotides read TGTGCCAGCAGCTTTCTACAGGGTCACCACGAGCAGTACTTC.

The chain has TRBV6-4 and TRBJ2-2, with 7 bases lining up with TRBD1. The CDR3 consists of 14 residues. Germline V gene lookup returns CDR1 MRHNA and CDR2 SNTAGT. Trimming cost V 8 bases and J 0 bases; bases outside gene matches: 3. CDR3 residues: CASEGQPNTGELFF. The CDR3 coding sequence is TGTGCCAGCGAGGGACAGCCGAACACCGGGGAGCTGTTTTTT.

This chain links TRBV18 with TRBJ1-1; D unresolved. CDR1 and CDR2 (germline): KGHSH, LQKENI. The CDR3 covers 13 residues. Trimming left V 6 bases short and J 3 bases short, with 11 bases between. DNA of the CDR3: TGTGCCAGCTCGCTGTACAGAGACACTGAAGCTTTCTTT. This translates into CASSLYRDTEAFF.

The chain combines TRBV19 with TRBJ2-1, with TRBD1 matching over 9 bases. The trim removed 5 bases at V and 5 bases at J, leaving 7 bases unmatched. Germline loops: CDR1 LNHDA, CDR2 SQIVND (reference sequence). CDR3 size: 15 residues. CDR3 residues: CASSRDRAFDNEQFF. The CDR3, as DNA: TGTGCCAGTAGTCGGGACAGGGCCTTCGACAATGAGCAGTTCTTC.

The V and J genes are TRBV7-9 and TRBJ2-7; 9 bases match TRBD1. Germline CDR1 reads SEHNR; CDR2 reads FQNEAQ (reference sequence). The CDR3 is 16 residues long. V lost 5 bases, J lost 5 bases, and 13 bases stayed unmatched. The chain's CDR3 is CASSRQGGRLVNEQYF. The DNA of the CDR3 is TGTGCCAGCAGCCGACAGGGGGGTAGGCTAGTCAACGAGCAGTACTTC.

The genes are TRBV28 and TRBJ2-5; no definite D call. The V and J ends lost 8 bases and 0 bases respectively, with 13 bases between them. The CDR3 contains 14 residues. Germline CDR1 is MDHEN and CDR2 is SYDVKM. CDR3 loop: CASAPPRNQETQYF. The CDR3 DNA reads TGTGCCAGCGCCCCTCCTAGAAACCAAGAGACCCAGTACTTC. The variable domain in full, completed from reference TRBV28 and TRBJ2-5, reads DVKVTQSSRYLVKRTGEKVFLECVQDMDHENMFWYRQDPGLGLRLIYFSYDVKMKEKGDIPEGYSVSREKKERFSLILESASTNQTSMYLCASAPPRNQETQYFGPGTRLLVL.